These 23 T cell receptor beta chains came from one sample sequenced in a study of T-cell reconstitution after alpha-beta-depleted transplantation in children. It was with unique molecular identifiers that the TCRbeta library was prepared. MiXCR, applied by TCRdb to the PCR reads, yields one record per CDR3 protein. Here the sample spans 500,000 to 600,000 distinct CDR3 sequences, about 17% being singletons. The sequencing used PBMCs from the stem cell graft donor, collected from the stem cell graft. The receptors originated from a human donor who donated a stem cell graft to a child with acute lymphoblastic leukemia.

This clonotype has at least ten counts. The chain couples TRBV6-1 to TRBJ2-3, with 9 bases that match TRBD2. In germline, CDR1 is MNHNS, CDR2 SASEGT. This CDR3 has 15 amino acids. V lost 3 bases to trimming and J lost 4 bases; unmatched junction nucleotides: 5. The CDR3 DNA reads as TGTGCCAGCAGTGAGGCGGCGGGAGGGCCAGATACGCAGTATTTT. This translates into CASSEAAGGPDTQYF.

This clonotype was seen only a few times. V is TRBV9 and J is TRBJ2-3; 8 nucleotides match TRBD2. This CDR3 has 15 residues. Germline-derived CDR1 and CDR2 are SGDLS and YYNGEE. J was trimmed by 4 bases and V by 2 bases; bases with no gene match: 6. The DNA of the CDR3 is TGTGCCAGCAGCGTCACAAGCGGGAGCTCAGATACGCAGTATTTT. The encoded protein is CASSVTSGSSDTQYF. The full variable domain, completed using reference TRBV9 and TRBJ2-3, is DSGVTQTPKHLITATGQRVTLRCSPRSGDLSVYWYQQSLDQGLQFLIQYYNGEERAKGNILERFSAQQFPDLHSELNLSSLELGDSALYFCASSVTSGSSDTQYFGPGTRLTVL.

The table lists this clonotype with a few counts. V usage is TRBV4-1 and J usage is TRBJ2-1; 8 bases map to TRBD2. Trimming cost V 4 bases and J 0 bases; bases outside gene matches: 8. The CDR3 has 17 residues. Germline V CDR1 and CDR2: MGHRA, YSYEKL. CDR3: CASSLQGLAGSYNEQFF. The CDR3 DNA is TGCGCCAGCAGCCTCCAAGGGCTAGCGGGCTCCTACAATGAGCAGTTCTTC.

The rearrangement links TRBV5-1 to TRBJ2-1; 15 nucleotides match TRBD2. The J segment lost 0 bases and the V segment lost 4 bases, leaving 8 bases of the junction unmatched. CDR1 is SGHRS and CDR2 is YFSETQ in the germline V gene. This CDR3 spans 19 amino acids. CDR3 region: CASSTGLAGGGGSYNEQFF. The DNA for the CDR3 is TGCGCCAGCAGCACGGGACTAGCGGGAGGCGGGGGCTCCTACAATGAGCAGTTCTTC. Full variable domain (rest looked up from reference TRBV5-1 and TRBJ2-1): KAGVTQTPRYLIKTRGQQVTLSCSPISGHRSVSWYQQTPGQGLQFLFEYFSETQRNKGNFPGRFSGRQFSNSRSEMNVSTLELGDSALYLCASSTGLAGGGGSYNEQFFGPGTRLTVL.

This chain connects TRBV20-1 to TRBJ1-1; D perhaps matches TRBD1 (6 bases). CDR1 is DFQATT and CDR2 is SNEGSKA in the germline V gene (reference sequence). The CDR3 spans 14 residues. V was pared by 6 bases and J by 0 bases, with 14 bases between. The CDR3: CSATIQGLNTEAFF. The CDR3 nucleotides read TGCAGTGCGACCATACAGGGCCTGAACACTGAAGCTTTCTTT.

This clonotype was recorded a few times. V usage is TRBV5-1 and J usage is TRBJ1-5, with 9 bases fitting TRBD1. Germline CDR1 reads SGHRS; CDR2 reads YFSETQ. This CDR3 contains 15 residues. The J segment lost 7 bases and the V segment lost 4 bases, leaving 9 bases of the junction unmatched. The CDR3 sequence is CASSAGTGIGQPQHF. CDR3 in DNA: TGCGCCAGCAGCGCCGGGACAGGGATAGGGCAGCCCCAGCATTTT.

The chain carries TRBV10-3 and TRBJ1-2; D not certain. The CDR3 totals 12 residues. Germline V gives CDR1 ENHRY, CDR2 SYGVKD. Trimming pared 10 bases from V and 2 bases from J, leaving 11 bases between. Here the CDR3 DNA reads TGTGCCACCCGGACGGGAAACTATGGCTACACCTTC. Translating it yields CATRTGNYGYTF.

The chain has TRBV5-1 and TRBJ2-7, with D possibly TRBD1 on 6 matching bases. Germline V lookup: CDR1 SGHRS, CDR2 YFSETQ. The CDR3 has 17 amino acids. V shed 5 bases and J shed 1 base, with 22 bases lying between them. The CDR3 protein is CASSPGQPITPSYEQYF. DNA for the CDR3: TGCGCCAGCAGTCCCGGACAGCCTATCACTCCTTCCTACGAGCAGTACTTC.

J is TRBJ2-3 and V is TRBV6-5; maybe TRBD1 (6 bases). Trimming cost V 10 bases and J 2 bases, with 10 bases left between them. There are 12 residues in the CDR3. Germline CDR1 and CDR2: MNHEY and SVGAGI. CDR3 residues: CATGDITDTQYF. Here the CDR3 DNA reads TGTGCCACCGGGGACATCACAGATACGCAGTATTTT.

The chain recombines TRBV20-1 with TRBJ1-6, with D perhaps TRBD1 (5 bases). The CDR3 runs to 14 residues. Germline assignment: CDR1 DFQATT and CDR2 SNEGSKA (reference sequence). Trimming stripped 5 bases from V and 7 bases from J, with 15 bases between. The CDR3 DNA reads TGCAGTGCTGCCATCGGGGAGGGGAATTCACCCCTCCACTTT. It codes for CSAAIGEGNSPLHF.

This clonotype was seen only a few times. The genes are TRBV29-1 and TRBJ1-2; no clear D. Looked up from germline, CDR1 is SQVTM and CDR2 is ANQGSEA. Deletions cut 4 bases from V and 3 bases from J, with 9 bases between. This CDR3 comprises 12 residues. The CDR3 nucleotides read TGCAGCGTTGTACAGCCCGACTATGGCTACACCTTC. Translated, it gives CSVVQPDYGYTF.

This clonotype was detected only a few times. The chain couples TRBV20-1 to TRBJ2-1; tentatively, D is TRBD2 (6 bases). V lost 3 bases and J 1 base, leaving 13 bases between the germline ends. The germline V gene encodes CDR1 DFQATT and CDR2 SNEGSKA (reference sequence). CDR3 size: 15 residues. CDR3 region: CSARVVAVSYNEQFF. Written as DNA, the CDR3 is TGCAGTGCTAGGGTGGTAGCGGTATCCTACAATGAGCAGTTCTTC.

To note about this clonotype: Mismatch with germline at one junction end may stem from a read error. The genes are TRBV5-6 and TRBJ1-1; D is possibly TRBD1 (5 bases). Germline CDR1 reads SGHDT; CDR2 reads YYEEEE. The CDR3 length is 13 residues. Here the CDR3 reads CASSRRQNAEAFF. Here the CDR3 DNA reads TGTGCCAGCAGCCGCCGACAGAACGCTGAAGCTTTCTTT.

The chain recombines TRBV20-1 with TRBJ2-7; the D is unclear. The CDR3 is made up of 11 amino acids. CDR1 is DFQATT, CDR2 SNEGSKA, per germline (reference sequence). V was shortened by 0 bases and J by 5 bases, with 5 bases between the two germline ends. The CDR3 loop reads CSAREWHEQYF. CDR3 DNA: TGCAGTGCTAGAGAATGGCACGAGCAGTACTTC.

V usage is TRBV27 and J usage is TRBJ2-7, with D maybe TRBD2 (6 bases). Trimming pared 3 bases from V and 2 bases from J, leaving 14 bases between. CDR3 size: 15 residues. Per the germline V gene, CDR1 is MNHEY and CDR2 is SMNVEV (reference sequence). CDR3 residues: CASSFSFGSAYEQYF. DNA for the CDR3: TGTGCCAGCAGTTTTTCTTTCGGGAGCGCCTACGAGCAGTACTTC.

This clonotype was counted between two and nine times. This CDR3 reads CASSEAGAGLSNQPQHF. The CDR3 nucleotides read TGTGCCAGCAGTGAAGCGGGGGCAGGACTTAGCAATCAGCCCCAGCATTTT. This sequence joins TRBV2 and TRBJ1-5; weak D call: TRBD1 (6 bases). Between the trimmed V and J ends, which lost 0 bases and 0 bases, there was a span of 12 bases. CDR3 length: 17 residues. Germline assignment: CDR1 SNHLY and CDR2 FYNNEI. The full variable domain, completed using reference TRBV2 and TRBJ1-5, is EPEVTQTPSHQVTQMGQEVILRCVPISNHLYFYWYRQILGQKVEFLVSFYNNEISEKSEIFDDQFSVERPDGSNFTLKIRSTKLEDSAMYFCASSEAGAGLSNQPQHFGDGTRLSIL.

This chain joins TRBV5-1 and TRBJ1-3; D is uncertain. This CDR3 spans 14 amino acids. Trimming removed 1 base from V and 0 bases from J, with 5 bases in between. In germline, CDR1 is SGHRS, CDR2 YFSETQ. Here the CDR3 reads CASSLQDSGNTIYF. The CDR3 DNA sequence: TGCGCCAGCAGCTTGCAGGACTCTGGAAACACCATATATTTT. Looking up the rest from reference TRBV5-1 and TRBJ1-3 gives the full variable domain: KAGVTQTPRYLIKTRGQQVTLSCSPISGHRSVSWYQQTPGQGLQFLFEYFSETQRNKGNFPGRFSGRQFSNSRSEMNVSTLELGDSALYLCASSLQDSGNTIYFGEGSWLTVV.

The chain has TRBV27 and TRBJ2-4; the D gene is possibly TRBD1 (6 bases). CDR3 length: 14 residues. From germline, CDR1 is MNHEY and CDR2 SMNVEV (reference sequence). The germline V and J ends were trimmed by 5 bases and 6 bases, with 14 bases remaining between them. The CDR3 DNA reads TGTGCCAGCAGTAGGGTAACAGGGTCAAACATTCAGTACTTC. Translating gives CASSRVTGSNIQYF.

The V gene is TRBV3-1, the J gene TRBJ1-5, with D uncertain. Germline V gives CDR1 LGHDT, CDR2 YNNKEL (reference sequence). V lost 2 bases, J lost 5 bases, and 7 bases lay in between. This CDR3 has 13 amino acids. CDR3 sequence reads: CASSQSQDQPQHF. For the CDR3, the DNA is TGTGCCAGCAGCCAATCGCAAGATCAGCCCCAGCATTTT. Combining the CDR3 with reference TRBV3-1 and TRBJ1-5 gives the whole variable domain DTAVSQTPKYLVTQMGNDKSIKCEQNLGHDTMYWYKQDSKKFLKIMFSYNNKELIINETVPNRFSPKSPDKAHLNLHINSLELGDSAVYFCASSQSQDQPQHFGDGTRLSIL.

There are a few counts of this clonotype. This chain uses TRBV24-1 with TRBJ2-7; 14 positions agree with TRBD2. Trimming at V came to 5 bases and at J to 4 bases, leaving 6 bases not matched to a gene. Germline V gene sequence: CDR1 KGHDR, CDR2 SFDVKD. The CDR3 contains 16 residues. The CDR3 loop is CATSGKGLAGVYEQYF. The CDR3 DNA reads as TGTGCCACCAGTGGCAAGGGACTAGCGGGAGTTTACGAGCAGTACTTC.

This clonotype was counted a few times. The genes are TRBV4-2 and TRBJ2-5; D is uncertain. V lost 1 base and J lost 5, with 14 bases in between. Per the germline V gene, CDR1 is LGHNA and CDR2 is YNFKEQ. The CDR3 totals 15 residues. The CDR3, as DNA: TGTGCCAGCAGCCAAGGGCCAGCGTTTGGGGAGACCCAGTACTTC. Its protein is CASSQGPAFGETQYF.

This chain joins TRBV12-3 or TRBV12-4 and TRBJ1-5, with D uncertain. Trimming removed 3 bases at V and 7 bases at J, with 4 bases between. The CDR3 loop spans 11 amino acids. CDR3 nucleotides: TGTGCCAGCAGTTTTGGCCAGCCCCAGCATTTT. Its translation: CASSFGQPQHF.

V gene TRBV20-1 combines with J gene TRBJ2-7; 7 nucleotides agree with TRBD2. The CDR3 covers 18 residues. V trimming: 7 bases; J trimming: 0 bases; junction bases outside the gene matches: 21. Germline CDR1 is DFQATT and CDR2 is SNEGSKA (reference sequence). This CDR3 reads CSVRLAPGRAQSSYEQYF. DNA for the CDR3: TGCAGTGTCCGCTTGGCCCCAGGGAGGGCCCAAAGCTCCTACGAGCAGTACTTC.